The text below deals with one T cell receptor beta chain. Its specificity is unknown. CDR1 and CDR2 (germline): WSHSY, SAAADI. Trimming shortened V by 3 bases and J by 4 bases, and 10 bases separated the two germline ends. The CDR3 sequence is 14 residues long. The data derive from a study of cytomegalovirus exposure and HLA in healthy donors. Study in general: Genotyping of 300 to 450 donors showed that around 85% belonged to the Caucasian-associated ancestry cluster. Study-wide findings and caveats: Some public TCRs appeared in many individuals, while most sequences were rare. Most TCR beta V segments were productive about 90% or about 30% of the time in an earlier analysis.

This PCR relied on a set of 60 Vbeta primers and 13 Jbeta primers. The assay was immunoSEQ multiplex PCR, and TCRdb's table has in-frame clones only and misses some. This repertoire shows 95,000 to 150,000 clones, 80% found once; its top ten account for around 8%. The specimen sequenced was PBMCs. The J gene is TRBJ1-3, the V gene TRBV10-2, with D possibly TRBD1 on 6 matching bases. The receptor comes from a female donor in good health and CMV-seropositive. CDR3 loop: CASSDMGAGNTIYF. The CDR3 DNA is TGCGCCAGCAGTGATATGGGGGCCGGAAACACCATATATTTT.